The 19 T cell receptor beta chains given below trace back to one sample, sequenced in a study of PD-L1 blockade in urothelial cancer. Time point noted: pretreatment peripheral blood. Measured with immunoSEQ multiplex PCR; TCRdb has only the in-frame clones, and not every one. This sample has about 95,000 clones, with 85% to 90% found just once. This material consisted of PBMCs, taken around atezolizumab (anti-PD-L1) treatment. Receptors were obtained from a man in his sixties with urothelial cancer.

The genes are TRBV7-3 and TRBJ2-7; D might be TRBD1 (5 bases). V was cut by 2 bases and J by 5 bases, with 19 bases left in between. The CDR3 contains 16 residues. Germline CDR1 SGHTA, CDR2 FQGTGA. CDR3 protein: CASSLESAGLGNEQYF. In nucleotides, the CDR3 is TGTGCCAGCAGCTTAGAGTCGGCAGGGCTGGGCAACGAGCAGTACTTC.

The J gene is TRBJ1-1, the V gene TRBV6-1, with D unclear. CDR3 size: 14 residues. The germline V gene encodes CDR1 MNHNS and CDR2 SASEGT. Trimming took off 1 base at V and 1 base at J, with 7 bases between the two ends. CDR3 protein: CASSEVSGNTEAFF. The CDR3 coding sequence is TGTGCCAGCAGTGAAGTATCGGGGAACACTGAAGCTTTCTTT.

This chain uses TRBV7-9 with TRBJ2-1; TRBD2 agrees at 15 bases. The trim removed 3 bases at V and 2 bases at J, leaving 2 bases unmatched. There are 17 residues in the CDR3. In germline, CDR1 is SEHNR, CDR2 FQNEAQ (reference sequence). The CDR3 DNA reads TGTGCCAGCAGCTTGGGACTAGCGGGAGGCACCTACAATGAGCAGTTCTTC. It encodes CASSLGLAGGTYNEQFF. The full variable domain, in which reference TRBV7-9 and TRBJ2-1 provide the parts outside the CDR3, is DTGVSQNPRHKITKRGQNVTFRCDPISEHNRLYWYRQTLGQGPEFLTYFQNEAQLEKSRLLSDRFSAERPKGSFSTLEIQRTEQGDSAMYLCASSLGLAGGTYNEQFFGPGTRLTVL.

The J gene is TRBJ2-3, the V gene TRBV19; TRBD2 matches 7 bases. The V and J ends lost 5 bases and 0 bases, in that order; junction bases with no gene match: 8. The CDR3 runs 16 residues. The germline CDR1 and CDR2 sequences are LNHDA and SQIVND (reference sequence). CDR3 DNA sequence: TGTGCCAGTAGTTCTTGGGGGGGTTCTAGCACAGATACGCAGTATTTT. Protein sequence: CASSSWGGSSTDTQYF.

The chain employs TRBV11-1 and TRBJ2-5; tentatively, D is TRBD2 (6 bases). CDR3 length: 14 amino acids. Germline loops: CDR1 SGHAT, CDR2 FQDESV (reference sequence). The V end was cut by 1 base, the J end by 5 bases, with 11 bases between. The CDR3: CASSLEFSGETQYF. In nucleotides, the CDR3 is TGTGCCAGCAGCTTAGAGTTTAGCGGCGAGACCCAGTACTTC. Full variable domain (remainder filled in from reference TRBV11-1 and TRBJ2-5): EAEVAQSPRYKITEKSQAVAFWCDPISGHATLYWYRQILGQGPELLVQFQDESVVDDSQLPKDRFSAERLKGVDSTLKIQPAELGDSAMYLCASSLEFSGETQYFGPGTRLLVL.

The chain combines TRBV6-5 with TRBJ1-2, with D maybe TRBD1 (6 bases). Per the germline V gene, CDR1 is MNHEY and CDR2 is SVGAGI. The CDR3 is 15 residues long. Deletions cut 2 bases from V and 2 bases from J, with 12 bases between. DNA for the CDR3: TGTGCCAGCAGTTACGAGGGACAAGGGAACTATGGCTACACCTTC. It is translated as CASSYEGQGNYGYTF.

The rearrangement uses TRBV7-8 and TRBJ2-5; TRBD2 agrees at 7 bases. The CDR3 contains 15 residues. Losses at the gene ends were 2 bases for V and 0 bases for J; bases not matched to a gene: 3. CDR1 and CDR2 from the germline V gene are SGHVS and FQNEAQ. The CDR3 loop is CASSLPGGNQETQYF. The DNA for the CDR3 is TGTGCCAGCAGCTTACCGGGGGGAAACCAAGAGACCCAGTACTTC.

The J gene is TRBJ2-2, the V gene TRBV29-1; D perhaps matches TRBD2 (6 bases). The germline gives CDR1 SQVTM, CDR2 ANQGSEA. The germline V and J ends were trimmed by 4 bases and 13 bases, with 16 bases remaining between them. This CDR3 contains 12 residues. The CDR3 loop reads CSVVVGGIGLFF. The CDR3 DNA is TGCAGCGTTGTAGTGGGGGGAATTGGGCTGTTTTTT.

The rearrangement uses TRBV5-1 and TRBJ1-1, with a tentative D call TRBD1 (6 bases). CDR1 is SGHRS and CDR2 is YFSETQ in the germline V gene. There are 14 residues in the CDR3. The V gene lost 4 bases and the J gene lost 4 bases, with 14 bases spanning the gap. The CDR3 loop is CASSIQGYGTEAFF. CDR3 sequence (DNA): TGCGCCAGCAGCATACAGGGTTATGGCACTGAAGCTTTCTTT.

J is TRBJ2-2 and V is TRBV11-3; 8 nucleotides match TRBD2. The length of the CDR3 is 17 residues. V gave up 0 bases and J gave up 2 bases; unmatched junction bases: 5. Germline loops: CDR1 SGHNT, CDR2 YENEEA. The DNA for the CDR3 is TGTGCCAGCAGCTTAGAGTCGCGGGGGGCTAACACCGGGGAGCTGTTTTTT. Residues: CASSLESRGANTGELFF.

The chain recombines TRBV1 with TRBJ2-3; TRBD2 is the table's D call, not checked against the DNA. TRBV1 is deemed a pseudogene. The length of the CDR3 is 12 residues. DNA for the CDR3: TGCACCAGGGGACTCTGCACAGATACGCAGTATTTT. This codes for CTRGLCTDTQYF.

The CDR3 protein is CASSLDTSGREQFF. The CDR3, as DNA: TGTGCCAGCAGCTTAGATACTAGCGGGAGGGAGCAGTTCTTC. The chain recombines TRBV7-2 with TRBJ2-1, with 12 bases fitting TRBD2. CDR1 is SGHTA, CDR2 FQGNSA, per germline. This CDR3 is built from 14 residues. V was clipped by 1 base and J by 10 bases; unmatched bases: 2.

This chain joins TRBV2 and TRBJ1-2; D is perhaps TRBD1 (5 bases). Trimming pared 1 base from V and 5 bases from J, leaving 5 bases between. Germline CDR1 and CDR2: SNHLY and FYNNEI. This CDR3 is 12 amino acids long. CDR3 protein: CASSEEGYGYTF. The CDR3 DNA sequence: TGTGCCAGCAGTGAAGAGGGGTATGGCTACACCTTC.

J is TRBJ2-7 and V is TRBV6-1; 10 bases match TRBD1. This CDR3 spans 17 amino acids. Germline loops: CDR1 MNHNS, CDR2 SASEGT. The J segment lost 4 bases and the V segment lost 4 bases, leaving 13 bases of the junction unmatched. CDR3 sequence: CASSVGTGAFREYEQYF. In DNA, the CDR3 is TGTGCCAGCAGTGTCGGGACAGGGGCTTTCCGGGAGTACGAGCAGTACTTC.

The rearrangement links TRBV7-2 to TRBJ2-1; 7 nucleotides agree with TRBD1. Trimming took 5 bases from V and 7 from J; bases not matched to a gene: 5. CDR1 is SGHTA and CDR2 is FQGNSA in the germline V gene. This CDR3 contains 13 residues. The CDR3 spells CASSADRENEQFF. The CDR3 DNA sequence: TGTGCCAGCAGCGCAGACAGGGAAAATGAGCAGTTCTTC.

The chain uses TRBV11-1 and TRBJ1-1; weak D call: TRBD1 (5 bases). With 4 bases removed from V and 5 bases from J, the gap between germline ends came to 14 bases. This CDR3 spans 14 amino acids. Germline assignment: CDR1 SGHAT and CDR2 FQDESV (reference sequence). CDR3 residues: CASSSSWGGTEAFF. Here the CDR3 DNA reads TGTGCCAGCAGCTCCTCTTGGGGGGGTACTGAAGCTTTCTTT.

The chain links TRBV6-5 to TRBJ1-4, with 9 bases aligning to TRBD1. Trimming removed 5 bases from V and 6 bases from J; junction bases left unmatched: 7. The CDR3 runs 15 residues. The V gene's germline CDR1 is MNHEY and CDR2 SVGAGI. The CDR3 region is CASSRRGTGYEKLFF. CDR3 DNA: TGTGCCAGCAGTCGACGCGGGACAGGGTATGAAAAACTGTTTTTT.

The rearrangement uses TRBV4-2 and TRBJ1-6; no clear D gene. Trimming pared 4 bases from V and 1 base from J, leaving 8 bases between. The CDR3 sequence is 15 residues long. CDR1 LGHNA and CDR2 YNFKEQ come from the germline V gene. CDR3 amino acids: CASSPRKSYNSPLHF. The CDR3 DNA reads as TGTGCCAGCAGCCCCAGAAAGTCCTATAATTCACCCCTCCACTTT.

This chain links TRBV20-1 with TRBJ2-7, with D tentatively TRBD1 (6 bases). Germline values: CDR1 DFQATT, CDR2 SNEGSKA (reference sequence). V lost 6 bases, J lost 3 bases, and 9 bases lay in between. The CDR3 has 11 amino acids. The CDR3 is CSAKQGYEQYF. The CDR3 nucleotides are TGCAGTGCGAAACAGGGCTACGAGCAGTACTTC.